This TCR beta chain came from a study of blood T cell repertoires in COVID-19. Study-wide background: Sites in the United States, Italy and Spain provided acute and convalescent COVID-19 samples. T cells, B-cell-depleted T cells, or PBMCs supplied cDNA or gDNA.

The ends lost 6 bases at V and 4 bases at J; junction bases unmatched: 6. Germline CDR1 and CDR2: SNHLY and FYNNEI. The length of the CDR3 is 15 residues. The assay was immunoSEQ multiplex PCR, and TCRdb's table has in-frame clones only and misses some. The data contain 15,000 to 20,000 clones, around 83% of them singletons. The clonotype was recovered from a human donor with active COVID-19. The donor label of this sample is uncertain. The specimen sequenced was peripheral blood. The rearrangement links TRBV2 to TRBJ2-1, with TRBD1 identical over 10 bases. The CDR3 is CASRQDRGGYNEQFF. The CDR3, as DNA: TGTGCCAGCAGACAGGACAGGGGGGGTTACAATGAGCAGTTCTTC.